This is a list of T cell receptor beta chains from one sample in a study of control samples from healthy donors and cancer patients. Clones were read by immunoSEQ multiplex PCR, and TCRdb kept only the in-frame ones, dropping some. The table lists 90,000 to 100,000 clones, around three quarters of them singletons. Sequenced material: blood. The receptors were sampled from a woman aged 30 to 39 in good health. CDR3s include the opening cysteine and the closing phenylalanine or tryptophan. The D gene is left open where the match is weak. Clone size is given for some rows only: seen once, a few or many times, or a class if the clone is expanded.

d_gene | j_gene | abundance | v_gene | len | CDR3aa | CDR3nt
. | TRBJ1-1 | . | TRBV7-9 | 13 | CASSFGRGTEAFF | TGTGCCAGCAGCTTCGGACGGGGCACTGAAGCTTTCTTT
. | TRBJ1-1 | . | TRBV9 | 14 | CASSQDTSWTEAFF | TGTGCCAGCAGCCAAGACACCTCTTGGACTGAAGCTTTCTTT
. | TRBJ2-5 | . | TRBV11-3 | 13 | CASSPEYQETQYF | TGTGCCAGCAGCCCAGAGTACCAAGAGACCCAGTACTTC
. | TRBJ1-6 | . | TRBV2 | 15 | CASSESAPYNSPLHF | TGTGCCAGCAGTGAATCGGCACCCTATAATTCACCCCTCCACTTT
. | TRBJ2-3 | . | TRBV10-3 | 18 | CAISESHTTGTSTDTQYF | TGTGCCATCAGTGAGTCTCACACGACAGGGACTAGCACAGATACGCAGTATTTT
TRBD1 | TRBJ2-7 | . | TRBV19 | 15 | CASSPWTGTSYEQYF | TGTGCCAGTAGTCCGTGGACAGGGACCTCCTACGAGCAGTACTTC
. | TRBJ2-1 | . | TRBV9 | 16 | CASSFFGGSSYNEQFF | TGTGCCAGCAGCTTTTTTGGGGGGAGCTCCTACAATGAGCAGTTCTTC
TRBD1 | TRBJ2-1 | . | TRBV5-1 | 16 | CASSLAPGTGYNEQFF | TGCGCCAGCAGCTTGGCCCCCGGGACAGGGTACAATGAGCAGTTCTTC
. | TRBJ1-5 | . | TRBV6-2/TRBV6-3 | 14 | CASSYYGGGQPQHF | TGTGCCAGCAGTTACTATGGGGGGGGTCAGCCCCAGCATTTT
TRBD1 | TRBJ2-1 | . | TRBV7-6 | 16 | CASSSTGEIAYNEQFF | TGTGCCAGCAGCTCCACAGGGGAGATCGCCTACAATGAGCAGTTCTTC
. | TRBJ1-6 | . | TRBV19 | 14 | CASTDGSYNSPLHF | TGTGCCAGTACAGACGGGTCCTATAATTCACCCCTCCACTTT
. | TRBJ2-2 | . | TRBV2 | 19 | CASMMGLGVVSPNTGELFF | TGTGCCAGCATGATGGGTTTGGGGGTTGTGTCACCGAACACCGGGGAGCTGTTTTTT
TRBD1 | TRBJ2-1 | once | TRBV11-3 | 16 | CASSLGGGRGNNEQFF | TGTGCCAGCAGCTTAGGAGGGGGCCGGGGTAACAATGAGCAGTTCTTC
TRBD2 | TRBJ2-1 | few | TRBV4-3 | 18 | CASSQRAWVAGANNEQFF | TGCGCCAGCAGCCAAAGGGCATGGGTAGCGGGGGCCAACAATGAGCAGTTCTTC
TRBD2 | TRBJ2-5 | . | TRBV7-8 | 19 | CASSSTFPGLAGVAETQYF | TGTGCCAGCAGCTCGACCTTCCCGGGACTAGCGGGGGTAGCGGAGACCCAGTACTTC
. | TRBJ1-5 | . | TRBV6-5 | 14 | CASSSDADNQPQHF | TGTGCCAGCAGTTCCGACGCCGACAATCAGCCCCAGCATTTT
. | TRBJ1-6 | . | TRBV3-1/TRBV3-2 | 19 | CASSQPLNRVSSYNSPLHF | TGTGCCAGCAGCCAACCCCTCAACAGGGTAAGCTCCTATAATTCACCCCTCCACTTT
. | TRBJ2-3 | . | TRBV29-1 | 15 | CSVAWGGRTTDTQYF | TGCAGCGTCGCCTGGGGTGGGCGCACCACAGATACGCAGTATTTT
. | TRBJ1-3 | once | TRBV3-1/TRBV3-2 | 13 | CASSLGRGNTIYF | TGTGCCAGCAGCCTGGGACGGGGAAACACCATATATTTT
. | TRBJ1-1 | once | TRBV12-5 | 13 | CASGGGVEGDAFF | TGTGCTAGTGGGGGGGGTGTCGAGGGTGACGCTTTCTTT
. | TRBJ1-6 | . | TRBV12-5 | 15 | CASAVDGPDNSPLHF | TGTGCTAGCGCGGTGGATGGTCCTGATAATTCACCCCTCCACTTT
. | TRBJ1-1 | . | TRBV6-5 | 16 | CASSYSRSQGPAEAFF | TGTGCCAGCAGTTACTCCCGATCACAGGGCCCCGCTGAAGCTTTCTTT
. | TRBJ1-4 | . | TRBV12-3/TRBV12-4 | 13 | CASTKGGLEKLFF | TGTGCCAGCACCAAGGGGGGGTTAGAAAAACTGTTTTTT
TRBD2 | TRBJ2-7 | . | TRBV10-3 | 12 | CAISGLAYEQYF | TGTGCCATCAGCGGACTAGCCTACGAGCAGTACTTC
TRBD1 | TRBJ1-2 | once | TRBV4-3 | 16 | CASSPRGGGDDYGYTF | TGCGCCAGCAGTCCTAGGGGAGGGGGCGACGACTATGGCTACACCTTC
TRBD1 | TRBJ2-7 | . | TRBV11-3 | 13 | CASSTRQGAEQYF | TGTGCCAGCAGCACCCGACAGGGGGCCGAGCAGTACTTC
. | TRBJ2-2 | . | TRBV24-1 | 13 | CATRGAKSGELFF | TGTGCCACCAGAGGAGCCAAGTCTGGGGAGCTGTTTTTT
. | TRBJ1-2 | . | TRBV3-1/TRBV3-2 | 15 | CASSQGPGNNYGYTF | TGTGCCAGCAGCCAAGGACCTGGGAATAACTATGGCTACACCTTC
. | TRBJ2-1 | . | TRBV19 | 13 | CASSWADYNEQFF | TGTGCCAGTAGTTGGGCGGACTACAATGAGCAGTTCTTC
. | TRBJ2-5 | . | TRBV6-2/TRBV6-3 | 12 | CASSYSIETQYF | TGTGCCAGCAGTTACTCGATTGAGACCCAGTACTTC
TRBD2 | TRBJ2-3 | . | TRBV5-5 | 17 | CASSGNSGGGGGDTQYF | TGTGCCAGCAGCGGCAATAGCGGGGGTGGTGGAGGAGATACGCAGTATTTT
. | TRBJ2-5 | . | TRBV2 | 15 | CASSPRRAERGTQYF | TGTGCCAGCAGTCCCCGCCGGGCCGAGCGCGGGACCCAGTACTTC
. | TRBJ1-1 | few | TRBV19 | 13 | CASAPGPNTEAFF | TGTGCCAGCGCACCGGGACCGAACACTGAAGCTTTCTTT
TRBD2 | TRBJ2-7 | . | TRBV3-1/TRBV3-2 | 17 | CASSHGGTGLITYEQYF | TGTGCCAGCAGCCACGGGGGGACGGGGCTCATAACCTACGAGCAGTACTTC
. | TRBJ1-6 | few | TRBV7-2 | 18 | CASSSTLPGGSYNSPLHF | TGTGCCAGCAGCTCAACCCTCCCCGGGGGGTCCTATAATTCACCCCTCCACTTT
. | TRBJ1-1 | once | TRBV13 | 13 | CASSIQGYTEAFF | TGTGCCAGCAGCATACAGGGATATACTGAAGCTTTCTTT
. | TRBJ1-6 | . | TRBV5-5 | 15 | CASSLRDINNSPLHF | TGTGCCAGCAGCTTGAGGGACATTAATAATTCACCCCTCCACTTT
TRBD1 | TRBJ2-6 | . | TRBV5-1 | 18 | CASSLAGTASSGANVLTF | TGCGCCAGCAGCTTGGCAGGGACAGCCAGCTCTGGGGCCAACGTCCTGACTTTC
. | TRBJ2-1 | . | TRBV5-4 | 12 | CASSGWDNEQFF | TGTGCCAGCAGCGGCTGGGACAATGAGCAGTTCTTC
TRBD1 | TRBJ1-3 | . | TRBV5-1 | 15 | CASSSEAGGGNTIYF | TGCGCCAGCAGCTCCGAAGCAGGGGGAGGAAACACCATATATTTT
TRBD2 | TRBJ2-7 | . | TRBV5-4 | 15 | CASSLTSGGRYEQYF | TGTGCCAGCAGCTTGACTAGCGGGGGCCGTTACGAGCAGTACTTC
. | TRBJ2-2 | . | TRBV12-3/TRBV12-4 | 12 | CASRVSVGELFF | TGTGCCAGCAGAGTGAGTGTCGGGGAGCTGTTTTTT
. | TRBJ1-2 | . | TRBV7-9 | 12 | CASSFGGMGYTF | TGTGCCAGCAGCTTCGGGGGTATGGGCTACACCTTC
. | TRBJ1-5 | . | TRBV4-3 | 14 | CASSQDLGNQPQHF | TGCGCCAGCAGCCAAGATTTGGGGAATCAGCCCCAGCATTTT
. | TRBJ2-3 | once | TRBV19 | 13 | CASSIGNGDTQYF | TGTGCCAGTAGTATAGGAAATGGAGATACGCAGTATTTT
. | TRBJ1-4 | . | TRBV6-2/TRBV6-3 | 14 | CASSSPGEVEKLFF | TGTGCCAGCAGTAGTCCAGGGGAGGTCGAAAAACTGTTTTTT